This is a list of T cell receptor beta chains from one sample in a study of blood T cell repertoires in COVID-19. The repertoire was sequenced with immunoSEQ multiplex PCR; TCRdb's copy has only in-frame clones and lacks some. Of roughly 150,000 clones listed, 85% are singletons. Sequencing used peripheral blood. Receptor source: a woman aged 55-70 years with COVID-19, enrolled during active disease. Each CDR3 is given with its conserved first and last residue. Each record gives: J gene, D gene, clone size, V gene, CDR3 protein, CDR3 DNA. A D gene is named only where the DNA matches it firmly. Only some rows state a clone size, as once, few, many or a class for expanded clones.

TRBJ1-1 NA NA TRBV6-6 CASSYSRNTEAFF TGTGCCAGCAGTTACTCCCGGAACACTGAAGCTTTCTTT
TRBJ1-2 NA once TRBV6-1 CASSEGQRPEIRGYTF TGTGCCAGCAGTGAAGGACAGAGGCCGGAGATCAGGGGCTACACCTTC
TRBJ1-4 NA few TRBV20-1 CSASRQATNEKLFF TGCAGTGCGAGTAGACAGGCGACTAATGAAAAACTGTTTTTT
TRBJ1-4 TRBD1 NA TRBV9 CASSAPGQGWEKLFF TGTGCCAGCAGCGCGCCGGGACAGGGTTGGGAAAAACTGTTTTTT
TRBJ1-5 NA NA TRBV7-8 CASSLDDGEGQPQHF TGTGCCAGCAGCTTAGACGACGGGGAGGGGCAGCCCCAGCATTTT
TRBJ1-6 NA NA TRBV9 CASSVERNSPLHF TGTGCCAGCAGCGTTGAGAGGAATTCACCCCTCCACTTT
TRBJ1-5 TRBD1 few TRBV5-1 CASSLVVTGGKNQPQHF TGCGCCAGCAGCTTGGTGGTGACAGGGGGGAAAAATCAGCCCCAGCATTTT
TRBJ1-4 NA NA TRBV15 CATSRDLANEKLFF TGTGCCACCAGCAGAGATTTGGCAAATGAAAAACTGTTTTTT
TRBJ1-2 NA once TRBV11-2 CASSSRATNLDGYTF TGTGCCAGCAGCTCCAGGGCCACAAACCTCGATGGCTACACCTTC
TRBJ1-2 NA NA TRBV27 CASSLSGRGGYTF TGTGCCAGCAGTTTATCTGGCAGGGGTGGCTACACCTTC
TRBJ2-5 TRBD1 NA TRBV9 CASSPRPGTGGEETQYF TGTGCCAGCAGCCCCAGACCCGGGACAGGGGGCGAAGAGACCCAGTACTTC
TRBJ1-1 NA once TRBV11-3 CASSRGGGNTEAFF TGTGCCAGCAGCCGAGGGGGGGGTAACACTGAAGCTTTCTTT
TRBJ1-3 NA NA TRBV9 CASSPRGGEYLMSGNTIYF TGTGCCAGCAGCCCCCGGGGGGGTGAATATCTTATGTCTGGAAACACCATATATTTT
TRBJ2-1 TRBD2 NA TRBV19 CASSIKRSGLLDEQFF TGTGCCAGTAGTATTAAACGTAGCGGGCTCTTGGATGAGCAGTTCTTC
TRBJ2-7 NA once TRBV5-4 CASSPRQAYEQYF TGTGCCAGCAGCCCGCGACAGGCCTACGAGCAGTACTTC
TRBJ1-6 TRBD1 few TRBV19 CASSDRGRNSPLHF TGTGCCAGTAGCGACAGGGGGCGTAATTCACCCCTCCACTTT
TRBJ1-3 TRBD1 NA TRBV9 CASSPRGTFGDTIYF TGTGCCAGCAGCCCCAGGGGGACTTTTGGGGACACCATATATTTT
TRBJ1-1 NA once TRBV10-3 CAISESVTMNTEAFF TGTGCCATCAGTGAGTCGGTTACAATGAACACTGAAGCTTTCTTT
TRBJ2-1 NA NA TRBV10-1 CASSGTIYNEQFF TGCGCCAGCAGTGGGACAATCTACAATGAGCAGTTCTTC
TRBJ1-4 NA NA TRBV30 CAWENEKLFF TGTGCCTGGGAGAATGAAAAACTGTTTTTT
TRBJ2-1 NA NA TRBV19 CASSRLRRDEQFF TGTGCCAGTAGCCGACTACGGCGCGATGAGCAGTTCTTC
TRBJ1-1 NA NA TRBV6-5 CASSYSKGVTAFF TGTGCCAGCAGTTACTCGAAGGGGGTAACAGCTTTCTTT
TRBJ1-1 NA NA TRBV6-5 CASQGHLNTEAFF TGTGCCAGCCAAGGACACCTCAACACTGAAGCTTTCTTT